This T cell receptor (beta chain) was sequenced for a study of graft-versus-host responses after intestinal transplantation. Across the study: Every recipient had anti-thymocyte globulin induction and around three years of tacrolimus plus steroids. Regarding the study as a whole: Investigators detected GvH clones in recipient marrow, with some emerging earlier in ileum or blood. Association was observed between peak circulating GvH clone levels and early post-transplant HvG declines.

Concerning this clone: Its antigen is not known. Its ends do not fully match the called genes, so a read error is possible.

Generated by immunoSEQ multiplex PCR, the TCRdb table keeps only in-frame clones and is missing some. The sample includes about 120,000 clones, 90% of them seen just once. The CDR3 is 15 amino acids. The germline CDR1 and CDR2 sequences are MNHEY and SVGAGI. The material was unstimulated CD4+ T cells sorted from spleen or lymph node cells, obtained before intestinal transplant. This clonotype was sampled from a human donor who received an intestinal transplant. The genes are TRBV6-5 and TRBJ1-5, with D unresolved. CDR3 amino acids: CASSRTRNSDQPQHF. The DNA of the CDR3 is TGTGCCAGCAGCCGAACCCGCAATAGCGATCAGCCCCAGCATTTT.